Reported below is one T cell receptor beta chain. This clone's antigen is unknown. It has no much larger one-base neighbor in the sample; base qualities were not kept. In total, 600 or so healthy bone marrow donors made up the cohort. At the time of sampling, every cohort member was nominally healthy, though immune exposures that went unrecorded were likely present. The donor was CMV seropositive and was included in the group of approximately 310 seropositive cohort members. Each donor provided a peripheral blood sample, and peripheral blood mononuclear cells were used for TCR beta sequencing. The Qiagen DNeasy Blood Extraction Kit was used to extract genomic DNA from the blood cell samples. Trimming costs V 4 bases and J 6 bases, and their ends lie 15 bases apart. The CDR3 has 14 amino acids, counting the end cysteine and phenylalanine. CDR3 DNA is the only sequence kept; it has 42 bases, read in frame from the first base. Reading the germline V gene (reference sequence) gives CDR1 SGHNT and CDR2 YYREEE.

The library was made by the immunoSEQ multiplex PCR assay. A mixture of 60 forward primers for TCR Vbeta segments and 13 reverse primers for TCR Jbeta segments was used in the multiplex PCR. The CDR3 region of rearranged TCR beta genes was amplified from genomic DNA by a multiplex PCR assay. The Illumina HiSeq System was used to sequence the amplified TCR beta libraries as 87-base-pair reads. The original methods were these. In a later analysis, 80 million or so unique TCR beta chains were counted across the 500 to 850 repertoires, and around 11 million of these chains were shared by at least two donors. Raw reads were error-corrected and collapsed into unique sequences with a nearest-neighbor algorithm that merged closely related sequences to remove PCR and sequencing errors. Alignment of CDR3 sequences to IMGT reference sequences was used to assign V, D and J gene segments. For a sequence to be retained, a match of at least six nucleotides was required to both a V gene segment and a J gene segment. Rearrangements were called productive when the CDR3 lacked stop codons and stayed in frame with V and J; all others were non-productive. Following IMGT convention, CDR3 was defined as the stretch from the second conserved V-encoded cysteine up to the conserved J-encoded phenylalanine. The earlier analysis of about 620 of the donors excluded sequences that lacked an unambiguous match to a single V gene segment. In an earlier analysis of 450 to 750 of the donors, a V segment was called functional when productive rearrangements were above 56.7%, and segregating when the standard deviation between donors exceeded 5%. A statistical classification framework was developed to diagnose cytomegalovirus status using the catalog of TCR beta chain sequences. In a later analysis, V and J genes were assigned by comparing TCR nucleotide sequences against IMGT/GENE-DB human TR gene sequences. In a later analysis, CDR3 sequences and most-parsimonious VDJ recombination scenarios were assigned using the TCRdist pipeline. In a later analysis, each TCR beta chain was defined by its CDR3 amino acid sequence together with its V-gene family, and reads lacking a unique V-gene family were excluded. As a way to deal with suspected cross-contamination and a sequencing artifact, a later analysis dropped roughly 620 nucleotide sequences that were highly shared and had low generation probability. In a later analysis, a clonal expansion index was calculated for each public chain from normalized within-repertoire ranks of inferred template counts. In a later analysis, generation probabilities were computed using a VDJ recombination model fitted to out-of-frame rearrangements, and the results were checked against IGoR. In a later analysis, TCR-TCR, TCR-HLA and TCR-CMV co-occurrence was scored with hypergeometric tests, and a repertoire-size bias correction was applied to TCR pairs. A later analysis estimated false discovery rates by permuting HLA or CMV assignments 20 times. In a later analysis, co-occurring TCRs were grouped with DBSCAN, and TCRdist sequence similarity was added when clustering was performed within HLA-allele-positive subsets. Co-occurrence clustering excluded repertoires with fewer than 30,000 or more than 120,000 public chains, plus five with anomalous nucleotide sharing. What TCRdb holds here is the immuneACCESS table cut down to in-frame rearrangements. Part of the clones is not present; checked against another copy, under half of the missing clones reflect an unresolved V gene, and the others are unexplained. Clone size and V and J calls were adopted from that table, with D and trimming inferred from the DNA. Counted in this sample were more than 90,000 clones; approximately 70% of them appeared once. The ten largest clones capture roughly 10% of the sample.

The data are from a study of cytomegalovirus exposure and HLA in healthy donors (dated by TCRdb to the late 2010s). Some background on the complete study: In an earlier analysis of 587 of the donors, roughly 300 Gb of sequence data and about 110 million unique TCR beta sequences from roughly 180 million T cells were reported. Every discovery cohort repertoire had been produced on one sequencing platform. An early release that covered about 600 HLA-typed donors contained about 290 gigabases of sequencing data and some 87 million unique TCR sequences. Among about 410 genotyped donors of the cohort, an average of approximately 240,000 unique TCR beta nucleotide sequences was sequenced per donor, of which roughly 17% were non-productive. The later analysis used no new phenotypic data to find candidate immune exposures, relying instead on TCR beta sequences and their occurrence across donors. To decide whether each TCR beta V gene segment behaved as functional or pseudogenic, an earlier analysis of some 600 of the donors relied on high-throughput TCR beta sequencing. The number of donors typed differed by locus, with 629-630 for A, B, C, DRB1 and DQB1, around 560 for DQA1, nearly 610 for DPA1, and some 440 for DPB1. The study aimed to test whether signatures of past pathogen exposure could be identified by cataloging public T cell receptors. Besides the first cohort of some 670 subjects, a separate validation cohort made up of over a hundred different subjects was used. Of the roughly 410 genotyped donors, 75% to 85% were placed in the genetic ancestry cluster associated with self-reported Caucasian donors. A later analysis re-examined previously published TCR beta repertoires from roughly 650 donors and added high-resolution HLA genotyping to investigate patterns of TCR occurrence. In a later genetic analysis, genome-wide SNP genotypes for 398 of the 666 donors were used, and that subset was treated as a discovery cohort. Donor age, sex, ethnicity and CMV serostatus were compiled alongside the repertoire data. About five DR-DQ haplotypes were handled as single units for association and clustering because linkage in the cohort was strong. To predict cytomegalovirus infection status, the study combined high-throughput TCR immunosequencing, statistical association of individual TCRs with disease status, and machine learning. The study used immunosequencing to profile the T cell repertoires of under 700 subjects and linked those repertoires to cytomegalovirus serostatus. HLA typing covered class I and class II loci at four-digit resolution. The paper as a whole reports these results and caveats: An association between a missense DCLRE1C variant and V-gene and J-gene trimming of TCR beta chains was found in a later genetic analysis and replicated in an independent cohort. When HLA alleles, especially DR and DQ, strongly co-occurred, TCR associations were difficult to assign to individual alleles. Compared with equally common non-associated chains, HLA-associated TCR beta chains in a later analysis were more clonally expanded and had lower generation probabilities. In both the original and validation cohorts, the classifier was reported to diagnose cytomegalovirus status with high specificity and sensitivity. It was suggested by the authors that the approach could potentially be generalized to other disease states and immunological phenotypes. In vitro tests confirmed that a few of the cytomegalovirus-associated TCR beta chains recognize cytomegalovirus antigens. Seventeen rarely observed V segments, including chromosome 9 orphons, were excluded from the earlier analysis of some 590 of the donors because counts were too low. Broadly in line with IMGT annotations, most TCR beta V segments showed up in productive rearrangements about 87% or about 30% of the time in an earlier analysis of approximately 640 of the donors. The presence/absence analyses assumed that sequencing depth was roughly uniform across donors, and that assumption may not be true. A further reported finding was that TCR beta sequences accurately predicted the HLA-A and HLA-B alleles for most subjects in the first cohort. According to a later analysis, parvovirus B19, influenza, CMV and Epstein-Barr virus appeared linked to several top co-occurrence clusters. According to a later analysis, TCR association rates differed among HLA loci, with DRB1 alleles showing the most associated TCRs and HLA-C alleles showing the fewest. The sequencing pipeline was judged likely to have produced a cluster of highly shared sequence variants as a technical artifact. Immune exposure information for the cohort was limited to CMV serostatus. Specific HLA alleles were associated with 18,000 or so TCR beta sequences at a false discovery rate of 0.05 in a later analysis. Compared with the roughly 670-donor mean, donors in an Asian-associated ancestry cluster had fewer N-insertions in productive TCRs, according to a later genetic analysis. HLA typing was unavailable for some donors at each locus, so association tests used only the typed subset. A total of 150 to 200 TCR beta chains were listed by the study as associated with cytomegalovirus. The 87-base-pair reads could not distinguish some IMGT-functional V segments, including TRBV6-2 and TRBV6-3, so those segments were excluded. Most TCR sequences were seen in very few donors, while some public TCRs were found in many individuals. A later analysis found that most CMV-associated TCR beta chains appeared HLA-restricted, with HLA associations seemingly driven largely by CMV exposure. Linkage disequilibrium might explain the correlated functional status among segregating V segments, but an unknown experimental factor could not be ruled out. The cohort was sequenced for TCR beta chains only, and without alpha or paired-chain data the features that could be detected were limited.

The sequence came from a man between 25 and 39 years old in good health and CMV-seropositive. The sample was PBMCs. Here the chain combines TRBV5-4 and TRBJ2-3; the best D guess is TRBD1, with 6 bases matching. In nucleotides, the sequence is TGTGCCAGCAGCCTCATTCAGGGGATGGATACGCAGTATTTT. Translated, it gives CASSLIQGMDTQYF. Supplemented by the reference TRBV5-4 and TRBJ2-3 proteins around the CDR3, the complete variable domain is ETGVTQSPTHLIKTRGQQVTLRCSSQSGHNTVSWYQQALGQGPQFIFQYYREEENGRGNFPPRFSGLQFPNYSSELNVNALELDDSALYLCASSLIQGMDTQYFGPGTRLTVL.